The 17 T cell receptor beta chains listed next were all sequenced from one sample in a study of blood T cell repertoires in COVID-19. The table came from immunoSEQ multiplex PCR; TCRdb's copy has only in-frame clones and leaves some out. Of under 200,000 clones listed, about 84% are singletons. Sequencing used PBMCs or T cells enriched from blood (not recorded which). These receptors were obtained from a man aged 50-59 years who had recovered from COVID-19.

The table lists this clone with a few counts. This sample also contains other DNA sequences that code for the same CDR3. The rearrangement joins TRBV4-1 to TRBJ2-7, with 7 bases identical to TRBD2. CDR1 and CDR2 from the germline V gene are MGHRA and YSYEKL. This CDR3 contains 15 residues. After removal of 1 base from V and 3 bases from J, the junction contained 6 bases not matched to a gene. As DNA, the CDR3 is TGCGCCAGCAGCCAAGTACCGGGGGGTAGCTACGAGCAGTACTTC. It codes for CASSQVPGGSYEQYF.

V gene TRBV5-1 combines with J gene TRBJ2-2, with 8 bases fitting TRBD1. CDR1 is SGHRS and CDR2 is YFSETQ in the germline V gene. Unmatched junction bases numbered 7, after V lost 0 bases and J lost 6 bases. This CDR3 contains 16 residues. CDR3 coding DNA: TGCGCCAGCAGCTTGGCCGTGCAGGGGGCTGCCGGGGAGCTGTTTTTT. Protein product: CASSLAVQGAAGELFF.

The gene calls are TRBV4-1 and TRBJ1-2, with D perhaps TRBD1 (6 bases). Trimming left V 2 bases short and J 5 bases short, with 15 bases between. CDR1 is MGHRA and CDR2 is YSYEKL in the germline V gene. The CDR3 is 15 residues long. The CDR3 reads CASSQTGQMAYGYTF. CDR3 nucleotide sequence: TGCGCCAGCAGCCAAACCGGACAGATGGCATATGGCTACACCTTC.

V and J are TRBV29-1 and TRBJ1-2, with 7 bases aligning to TRBD1. The CDR3 runs 13 residues. The V segment lost 7 bases and the J segment 0 bases; nucleotides outside the gene matches: 5. The V gene's germline CDR1 is SQVTM and CDR2 ANQGSEA. CDR3 sequence reads: CSAEQGSNYGYTF. CDR3 in DNA: TGCAGCGCCGAACAGGGGTCTAACTATGGCTACACCTTC.

This chain uses TRBV6-5 with TRBJ2-7, with TRBD2 as a possible D gene (6 bases). The CDR3 length is 14 residues. Germline loops: CDR1 MNHEY, CDR2 SVGAGI. V was clipped by 11 bases and J by 3 bases, with 20 bases between them. The chain's CDR3 is CAAKGGGDGYEQYF. In DNA form, the CDR3 reads TGTGCCGCGAAGGGAGGAGGGGACGGCTACGAGCAGTACTTC.

In its sample, this clone was seen a few times. The V gene is TRBV10-3, the J gene TRBJ1-3; the match to TRBD1 covers 8 bases. In germline, CDR1 is ENHRY, CDR2 SYGVKD. The CDR3 sequence is 17 residues long. V was pared by 6 bases and J by 3 bases, with 13 bases of the junction left unmatched. The CDR3 region has the DNA TGTGCCATCAGAGTGGCCGGGGGGACAGGTTATGGAAACACCATATATTTT. It specifies CAIRVAGGTGYGNTIYF.

The V and J genes are TRBV7-9 and TRBJ1-2; D call uncertain. Trimming stripped 7 bases from V and 6 bases from J, with 15 bases between. Germline CDR1 and CDR2: SEHNR and FQNEAQ (reference sequence). The CDR3 runs 13 residues. The CDR3 DNA reads TGTGCCAGCACCAAGATTCAGGCTGATGGCTACACCTTC. Translating it yields CASTKIQADGYTF.

The genes are TRBV28 and TRBJ1-2; no firm D call. The CDR3 loop spans 12 amino acids. Germline V lookup: CDR1 MDHEN, CDR2 SYDVKM. Trimming shortened V by 10 bases and J by 4 bases, and 13 bases separated the two germline ends. CDR3: CATRLAAYGYTF. The CDR3 DNA reads TGTGCCACCCGTCTAGCGGCCTATGGCTACACCTTC.

V gene TRBV2 combines with J gene TRBJ2-7, with TRBD1 as a possible D gene (5 bases). Trimming left V 7 bases short and J 3 bases short, with 10 bases between. CDR1 and CDR2 (germline): SNHLY, FYNNEI. The CDR3 spans 12 residues. The CDR3 region has the DNA TGTGCCAGCACCAGGGAAGGCTACGAGCAGTACTTC. It is translated as CASTREGYEQYF.

The genes are TRBV5-4 and TRBJ1-2; D remains unclear. Trimming took off 5 bases at V and 6 bases at J, with 8 bases between the two ends. The length of the CDR3 is 11 residues. CDR1 SGHNT and CDR2 YYREEE come from the germline V gene (reference sequence). For the CDR3, the DNA is TGTGCCAGCAGGGAGGGTAATGGCTACACCTTC. This sequence encodes CASREGNGYTF.

This clone was found once. The CDR3 bases are TGCAGCGTCTCCACCCTGAGGAGGGACACTGAAGCTTTCTTT. This gives the protein CSVSTLRRDTEAFF. The chain couples TRBV29-1 to TRBJ1-1; D is undetermined. Germline assignment: CDR1 SQVTM and CDR2 ANQGSEA. Trimming cost V 6 bases and J 3 bases, with 17 bases left between them. CDR3 length equals 14 residues.

The CDR3 DNA follows: TGTGCCAGCAGCTTAGGGAGTTCTAACTATGGCTACACCTTC. It encodes CASSLGSSNYGYTF. The gene calls are TRBV7-3 and TRBJ1-2; no clear D gene. V was pared by 2 bases and J by 0 bases, with 7 bases between. The CDR3 is 14 residues long. Germline V gene data show CDR1 as SGHTA and CDR2 as FQGTGA.

This chain uses TRBV6-5 with TRBJ2-5; TRBD2 agrees at 8 bases. CDR1 MNHEY and CDR2 SVGAGI come from the germline V gene. Trimming cost V 2 bases and J 2 bases; bases outside gene matches: 4. This CDR3 comprises 15 residues. CDR3 coding DNA: TGTGCCAGCAGTTACCAAGCGGGGGAACAAGAGACCCAGTACTTC. This translates into CASSYQAGEQETQYF.

CDR3 sequence reads: CASSLDRGGYTF. The CDR3 DNA is TGTGCCAGCAGCTTAGATCGCGGTGGCTACACCTTC. The rearrangement links TRBV11-2 to TRBJ1-2, with unresolved D. Trimming removed 0 bases at V and 7 bases at J, with 6 bases between. The CDR3 is 12 amino acids. Germline-derived CDR1 and CDR2 are SGHAT and FQNNGV.

The chain recombines TRBV7-8 with TRBJ1-4, with D unclear. The CDR3 covers 13 residues. Germline V gives CDR1 SGHVS, CDR2 FQNEAQ. The V end was cut by 2 bases, the J end by 8 bases, with 9 bases between. The CDR3 here is CASSLLSREKLFF. As DNA, the CDR3 is TGTGCCAGCAGCTTACTTTCCCGGGAAAAACTGTTTTTT.

This chain connects TRBV4-1 to TRBJ1-5; 7 bases are shared with TRBD1. The J segment lost 5 bases and the V segment lost 4 bases, leaving 5 bases of the junction unmatched. Germline V CDR1 and CDR2: MGHRA, YSYEKL. The CDR3 is 14 amino acids. The CDR3: CASSRPTGYQPQHF. The CDR3 DNA is TGCGCCAGCAGCCGCCCGACAGGGTATCAGCCCCAGCATTTT.

This clone was seen only a few times. The DNA of the CDR3 is TGTGCTAGTGGTTGGACAGAAGAAGCTTTCTTT. Protein: CASGWTEEAFF. The chain joins TRBV12-5 to TRBJ1-1; weak D call: TRBD1 (6 bases). CDR1 is LGHNT, CDR2 FRNRAP, per germline. The length of the CDR3 is 11 residues. Trimming took 4 bases from V and 8 from J, leaving 8 bases between them.